These 23 T cell receptor beta chains came from one sample sequenced in a study of control samples from healthy donors and cancer patients. Data came from immunoSEQ multiplex PCR; TCRdb stores just in-frame clones and leaves some out. This repertoire shows tens of thousands of clones, around nine tenths found once; its top ten account for 7.6%. The source material was blood. These receptors originate from a woman aged 55 to 70 in good health.

The V call is TRBV12-3 or TRBV12-4, the J call TRBJ1-3, with no clear D. V dropped 3 bases and J dropped 7 bases, with 10 bases sitting between them. The CDR3 loop spans 13 amino acids. CDR3: CASSFDSANTIYF. The DNA for the CDR3 is TGTGCCAGCAGTTTCGACTCCGCCAACACCATATATTTT.

The chain uses TRBV28 and TRBJ1-3; the match to TRBD1 covers 8 bases. V shed 4 bases, J shed 4 bases, and the junction held 12 bases outside the gene matches. Germline lookup yields CDR1 MDHEN and CDR2 SYDVKM. The CDR3 loop spans 17 amino acids. The CDR3 is CASSSLDRVVYGNTIYF. The CDR3, as DNA: TGTGCCAGCAGTTCCCTGGACAGGGTGGTCTACGGAAACACCATATATTTT.

The chain uses TRBV6-2 or TRBV6-3 and TRBJ1-2; unclear D gene. Germline loops: CDR1 MNHEY, CDR2 SVGEGT. V was cut by 5 bases and J by 6 bases, with 19 bases left in between. CDR3 length: 15 residues. The CDR3 DNA follows: TGTGCCAGCAGTGGGCCGGAAGGACGTTCAAATGGCTACACCTTC. Its protein product is CASSGPEGRSNGYTF.

In nucleotides, the CDR3 is TGCGCCAGCAGCCCTTCGGGGGAGGGCTATCAGCCCCAGCATTTT. Translated: CASSPSGEGYQPQHF. The chain carries TRBV5-1 and TRBJ1-5; D perhaps matches TRBD1 (5 bases). The CDR3 spans 15 residues. The V gene lost 4 bases and the J gene lost 5 bases, with 16 bases spanning the gap. CDR1 SGHRS and CDR2 YFSETQ come from the germline V gene.

The chain has TRBV29-1 and TRBJ2-3, with TRBD2 matching over 9 bases. The CDR3 extends over 14 amino acids. V lost 5 bases to trimming and J lost 5 bases; unmatched junction nucleotides: 8. The germline V gene has CDR1 SQVTM and CDR2 ANQGSEA. The CDR3 DNA is TGCAGCGTTCCTCGTTCAGCGGGAGGAGATACGCAGTATTTT. Translating gives CSVPRSAGGDTQYF.

The gene calls are TRBV7-2 and TRBJ2-7, with 11 bases fitting TRBD2. The CDR3 loop spans 17 amino acids. V lost 1 base to trimming and J lost 4 bases; unmatched junction nucleotides: 9. CDR1 is SGHTA and CDR2 is FQGNSA in the germline V gene. The CDR3 region is CASSLVITSGRSYEQYF. As DNA, the CDR3 is TGTGCCAGCAGCTTAGTGATCACTAGCGGGAGATCTTACGAGCAGTACTTC.

The chain combines TRBV6-2 or TRBV6-3 with TRBJ2-7; tentative D call: TRBD1 (6 bases). The CDR3 extends over 14 amino acids. Trimming took 1 base from V and 0 from J, leaving 7 bases between them. Germline V gene lookup returns CDR1 MNHEY and CDR2 SVGEGT. CDR3 region: CASSYWDTSYEQYF. CDR3 coding DNA: TGTGCCAGCAGTTACTGGGACACCTCCTACGAGCAGTACTTC.

The chain links TRBV3-1 (or the pseudogene TRBV3-2) to TRBJ2-3; 8 bases map to TRBD2. Germline trimming cut 3 bases from V and 3 bases from J; bases unmatched to any gene: 8. The CDR3 is made up of 16 amino acids. Germline CDR1 and CDR2: LGHDT and YNNKEL (reference sequence). CDR3 DNA: TGTGCCAGCAGCCACTCACCCGGACTAGCTACAGATACGCAGTATTTT. This gives the protein CASSHSPGLATDTQYF.

The chain carries TRBV18 and TRBJ1-6; possibly TRBD1 for D (6 bases). This CDR3 has 14 residues. Germline CDR1 reads KGHSH; CDR2 reads LQKENI. The V end was cut by 3 bases, the J end by 10 bases, with 13 bases between. CDR3 sequence reads: CASSPLDSYSPLHF. CDR3 DNA: TGTGCCAGCTCACCTCTGGACAGCTACTCACCCCTCCACTTT.

This chain uses TRBV7-9 with TRBJ1-6; 11 bases map to TRBD1. The CDR3 length is 17 residues. V dropped 1 base and J dropped 9; count of bases not matched to a gene: 8. Per germline, CDR1 SEHNR and CDR2 FQNEAQ (reference sequence). This chain's CDR3 is CASSLGETGTGGSPLHF. The CDR3, as DNA: TGTGCCAGCAGCTTAGGGGAAACCGGGACAGGGGGTTCACCCCTCCACTTT.

This clone has a single count. The V gene is TRBV30, the J gene TRBJ1-5; perhaps TRBD1 as D (5 bases). The CDR3 sequence is 12 residues long. Germline V lookup: CDR1 GTSNPN, CDR2 SVGIG (reference sequence). Trimming took off 2 bases at V and 8 bases at J, with 10 bases between the two ends. CDR3 in amino acids: CAWSPGSKPQHF. In DNA, the CDR3 is TGTGCCTGGAGTCCAGGGAGTAAGCCCCAGCATTTT.

This clone was seen a single time. V gene TRBV5-4 combines with J gene TRBJ2-1, with TRBD2 as a possible D gene (6 bases). Trimming left V 3 bases short and J 8 bases short, with 15 bases between. This CDR3 is built from 14 residues. CDR1 SGHNT and CDR2 YYREEE come from the germline V gene (reference sequence). The CDR3 nucleotides are TGTGCCAGCAGCTCACCGGGACTCTCCGATGAGCAGTTCTTC. Its protein is CASSSPGLSDEQFF.

The V and J genes are TRBV30 and TRBJ2-3; 7 bases are a match to TRBD1. After removal of 1 base from V and 3 bases from J, the junction contained 4 bases not matched to a gene. The CDR3 totals 14 residues. Per the germline V gene, CDR1 is GTSNPN and CDR2 is SVGIG (reference sequence). CDR3 nucleotides: TGTGCCTGGAGTGGGGGACAGCAAACAGATACGCAGTATTTT. Its protein product is CAWSGGQQTDTQYF. The full variable domain, with the rest looked up from reference TRBV30 and TRBJ2-3, is SQTIHQWPATLVQPVGSPLSLECTVEGTSNPNLYWYRQAAGRGLQLLFYSVGIGQISSEVPQNLSASRPQDRQFILSSKKLLLSDSGFYLCAWSGGQQTDTQYFGPGTRLTVL.

The chain joins TRBV15 to TRBJ1-3; the D is unclear. This CDR3 is 15 amino acids long. CDR1 and CDR2 (germline): LNHNV, YYDKDF (reference sequence). Trimming took 3 bases from V and 0 from J, leaving 9 bases between them. CDR3 nucleotide sequence: TGTGCCACCAGCAGGCGACGGTCCTCTGGAAACACCATATATTTT. Protein: CATSRRRSSGNTIYF.

The rearrangement links TRBV11-2 to TRBJ2-1; 7 bases are shared with TRBD2. CDR1 and CDR2 from the germline V gene are SGHAT and FQNNGV. Trimming took 5 bases from V and 6 from J; bases not matched to a gene: 13. The CDR3 covers 16 residues. The CDR3 loop reads CASSPLSGRLGNEQFF. The CDR3 DNA reads as TGTGCCAGCAGCCCCCTTAGCGGGCGGCTGGGCAATGAGCAGTTCTTC.

The CDR3 DNA reads TGCGCCAGCAGCTTGGATACAGTCGACAATGAGCAGTTCTTC. It codes for CASSLDTVDNEQFF. The chain has TRBV5-1 and TRBJ2-1; D unclear. Trimming removed 0 bases from V and 5 bases from J, with 9 bases in between. Germline-derived CDR1 and CDR2 are SGHRS and YFSETQ. The CDR3 totals 14 residues.

This clone was seen more than once but under ten times. This sequence joins TRBV7-8 and TRBJ2-5; weak D call: TRBD2 (5 bases). V was clipped by 5 bases and J by 2 bases, with 12 bases between them. The CDR3 length is 14 residues. The germline CDR1 and CDR2 sequences are SGHVS and FQNEAQ. The CDR3 DNA follows: TGTGCCAGCAGCCCCCGGTGGACTCAAGAGACCCAGTACTTC. Translation: CASSPRWTQETQYF.

V and J are TRBV27 and TRBJ2-2; 7 bases map to TRBD1. J lost 0 bases, V lost 5 bases, and 12 bases had no gene match. The CDR3 is made up of 18 amino acids. Germline V CDR1 and CDR2: MNHEY, SMNVEV (reference sequence). The CDR3 region is CASSRTGGGYANTGELFF. The DNA of the CDR3 is TGTGCCAGCAGTCGGACAGGTGGCGGGTACGCGAACACCGGGGAGCTGTTTTTT.

The CDR3 nucleotides are TGTGCCAGCAGCACCTACACGGTTAATTCACCCCTCCACTTT. It translates to CASSTYTVNSPLHF. V usage is TRBV7-2 and J usage is TRBJ1-6; D is unclear. CDR3 length: 14 residues. The germline CDR1 and CDR2 sequences are SGHTA and FQGNSA. The V end was cut by 5 bases, the J end by 6 bases, with 11 bases between.

The chain uses TRBV10-3 and TRBJ2-7; TRBD1 or TRBD2 may be the D gene (5 bases each). From germline, CDR1 is ENHRY and CDR2 SYGVKD. The CDR3 is 13 amino acids. Deletions cut 10 bases from V and 4 bases from J, with 17 bases between. Here the CDR3 reads CASGTPASYEQYF. CDR3 DNA sequence: TGTGCCAGTGGGACCCCGGCTTCTTACGAGCAGTACTTC.

The chain joins TRBV2 to TRBJ1-3; 9 nucleotides agree with TRBD1. The length of the CDR3 is 17 residues. V trimming: 5 bases; J trimming: 2 bases; junction bases outside the gene matches: 10. Germline CDR1 is SNHLY and CDR2 is FYNNEI. The CDR3: CASSSGTGRPPGNTIYF. Here the CDR3 DNA reads TGTGCCAGCAGTTCCGGGACAGGGAGGCCTCCTGGAAACACCATATATTTT.

The gene calls are TRBV5-8 and TRBJ2-2; no definite D call. V gave up 4 bases and J gave up 3 bases, with 13 bases separating them. This CDR3 comprises 15 residues. Germline lookup yields CDR1 SGHTS and CDR2 YDEGEE. CDR3 DNA: TGTGCCAGCAGCCCCTGGATTACAGACACCGGGGAGCTGTTTTTT. Its protein is CASSPWITDTGELFF.

The V call is TRBV29-1, the J call TRBJ2-7, with D uncertain. The CDR3 totals 13 residues. Germline-derived CDR1 and CDR2 are SQVTM and ANQGSEA. V was cut by 4 bases and J by 0 bases, with 10 bases left in between. The CDR3 nucleotides read TGCAGCGTTGGCCACAGCCTCTCCTACGAGCAGTACTTC. Its protein is CSVGHSLSYEQYF.